A single sample gave rise to the 13 T cell receptor beta chains below, sequenced in a study of cytomegalovirus exposure and HLA in healthy donors. A multiplex PCR was run with 60 Vbeta primers and 13 Jbeta primers. Data came from immunoSEQ multiplex PCR; TCRdb stores just in-frame clones and leaves some out. Among about 130,000 clones listed, 65% to 80% were seen once. Sequenced sample: PBMCs. These receptor sequences come from a woman in her forties in good health and CMV-seropositive.

The chain combines TRBV28 with TRBJ2-7; maybe TRBD1 (7 bases). Germline CDR1 reads MDHEN; CDR2 reads SYDVKM. Trimming took 7 bases from V and 9 from J, leaving 16 bases between them. The CDR3 has 12 residues. The DNA of the CDR3 is TGTGCCAGCACCAACCCCAGGGGGGCGCAGTACTTC. Translation: CASTNPRGAQYF. The whole variable domain, remainder taken from reference TRBV28 and TRBJ2-7, is DVKVTQSSRYLVKRTGEKVFLECVQDMDHENMFWYRQDPGLGLRLIYFSYDVKMKEKGDIPEGYSVSREKKERFSLILESASTNQTSMYLCASTNPRGAQYFGPGTRLTVT.

The chain combines TRBV13 with TRBJ2-1; weak D call: TRBD1 (5 bases). The V end lost 8 bases, the J end lost 5 bases, and 16 bases lay between the germline ends. The CDR3 is 14 amino acids. The germline V gene encodes CDR1 PRHDT and CDR2 FYEKMQ (reference sequence). In nucleotides, the CDR3 is TGTGCCAGCGACCCCGGCAGGGTACACAATGAGCAGTTCTTC. Translating it yields CASDPGRVHNEQFF.

This clone was recorded only once. This chain uses TRBV29-1 with TRBJ2-2; 8 bases map to TRBD2. The trim removed 4 bases at V and 3 bases at J, leaving 4 bases unmatched. The germline gives CDR1 SQVTM, CDR2 ANQGSEA. CDR3 size: 14 residues. CDR3 nucleotide sequence: TGCAGCGTTGTGGGACTAGGGTACACCGGGGAGCTGTTTTTT. This gives the protein CSVVGLGYTGELFF.

The V gene is TRBV5-1, the J gene TRBJ2-7; D possibly corresponds to TRBD1 (5 bases). Per germline, CDR1 SGHRS and CDR2 YFSETQ. CDR3 length equals 13 residues. The germline V and J ends were trimmed by 7 bases and 5 bases, with 16 bases remaining between them. The DNA of the CDR3 is TGCGCCAGCTCGGATCTGACAGTGGACGAGCAGTACTTC. This gives the protein CASSDLTVDEQYF.

V gene TRBV6-5 combines with J gene TRBJ2-3, with 11 bases matching TRBD2. Unmatched junction bases numbered 7, after V lost 6 bases and J lost 5 bases. This CDR3 comprises 15 residues. The V gene's germline CDR1 is MNHEY and CDR2 SVGAGI. The CDR3 bases are TGTGCCAGCAGGTCTCTAGCGGGAGGTGGAGATACGCAGTATTTT. This sequence encodes CASRSLAGGGDTQYF.

The V and J genes are TRBV5-1 and TRBJ2-1; 11 bases line up with TRBD2. This CDR3 has 14 amino acids. Germline CDR1 SGHRS, CDR2 YFSETQ. Trimming removed 0 bases from V and 7 bases from J; junction bases left unmatched: 0. The CDR3 reads CASSLGLAGNEQFF. The CDR3 nucleotides are TGCGCCAGCAGCTTGGGACTAGCGGGGAATGAGCAGTTCTTC.

The rearrangement links TRBV10-3 to TRBJ1-2; weak D call: TRBD1 (5 bases). The CDR3 spans 16 residues. Germline CDR1 reads ENHRY; CDR2 reads SYGVKD. V dropped 3 bases and J dropped 3 bases, with 17 bases sitting between them. CDR3 region: CAISDSGLVSDYGYTF. CDR3 sequence (DNA): TGTGCCATCAGTGACTCGGGACTGGTATCCGACTATGGCTACACCTTC.

This rearrangement joins TRBV30 to TRBJ2-1; 12 nucleotides match TRBD2. V trimming: 3 bases; J trimming: 4 bases; junction bases outside the gene matches: 13. Germline CDR1 is GTSNPN and CDR2 is SVGIG (reference sequence). CDR3 length equals 18 residues. The CDR3 loop reads CAWRTGLAGTRVYNEQFF. CDR3 in DNA: TGTGCCTGGAGGACCGGACTAGCGGGAACTCGTGTTTACAATGAGCAGTTCTTC.

The sample holds many counts of this clone. The gene calls are TRBV2 and TRBJ1-1; TRBD1 matches 8 bases. CDR1 and CDR2 (germline): SNHLY, FYNNEI. CDR3 size: 11 residues. J gave up 5 bases and V 11 bases, and 4 bases lay outside the gene matches. In DNA form, the CDR3 reads TGTGCCGGTCGACAGGGGACTGAAGCTTTCTTT. Amino acids: CAGRQGTEAFF. The full variable domain, its missing parts supplied by reference TRBV2 and TRBJ1-1, is EPEVTQTPSHQVTQMGQEVILRCVPISNHLYFYWYRQILGQKVEFLVSFYNNEISEKSEIFDDQFSVERPDGSNFTLKIRSTKLEDSAMYFCAGRQGTEAFFGQGTRLTVV.

This chain uses TRBV19 with TRBJ2-7; 11 positions agree with TRBD1. This CDR3 is built from 15 residues. V lost 6 bases, J lost 3 bases, and 7 bases stayed unmatched. Germline V CDR1 and CDR2: LNHDA, SQIVND (reference sequence). The DNA for the CDR3 is TGTGCCAGTAGCTTCCGGGACAGGGGGTTCTACGAGCAGTACTTC. Translation: CASSFRDRGFYEQYF.

This clone was picked up one time. The chain uses TRBV28 and TRBJ1-1, with 8 bases fitting TRBD1. The CDR3 has 14 residues. V was pared by 5 bases and J by 7 bases, with 9 bases of the junction left unmatched. Germline V gene lookup returns CDR1 MDHEN and CDR2 SYDVKM. This chain's CDR3 is CASSPHQDRVEAFF. DNA for the CDR3: TGTGCCAGCAGTCCTCACCAGGACAGGGTTGAAGCTTTCTTT.

J is TRBJ2-5 and V is TRBV5-5; D perhaps matches TRBD2 (7 bases). There are 16 residues in the CDR3. V lost 0 bases and J 4 bases, leaving 16 bases between the germline ends. The germline gives CDR1 SGHKS, CDR2 YYEKEE (reference sequence). CDR3 nucleotides: TGTGCCAGCAGCTTGGTGGGGGGAGGGGGGCGAGAGACCCAGTACTTC. Protein: CASSLVGGGGRETQYF.

V is TRBV7-2 and J is TRBJ1-3; D ambiguous. Germline V gives CDR1 SGHTA, CDR2 FQGNSA. This CDR3 has 14 residues. The V gene lost 4 bases and the J gene lost 0 bases, with 7 bases spanning the gap. The CDR3 loop reads CASSWGDSGNTIYF. CDR3 bases: TGTGCCAGCAGCTGGGGAGACTCTGGAAACACCATATATTTT.